The 32 T cell receptor beta chains below come from one sample, sequenced in a study of T cell responses to AZD1222 COVID-19 vaccine. The method was immunoSEQ multiplex PCR; TCRdb's version includes in-frame clones alone and lacks a portion of them. Of around 78,000 clones listed, roughly 88% are singletons. Source: peripheral blood, taken 28 days after the second AZD1222 dose. The receptors were gathered from an adult who received the AZD1222 COVID-19 vaccine.

V usage is TRBV6-5 and J usage is TRBJ1-2; tentative D call: TRBD1 (6 bases). The CDR3 is 13 amino acids. V lost 6 bases and J lost 8, with 16 bases in between. Per the germline V gene, CDR1 is MNHEY and CDR2 is SVGAGI. CDR3 coding DNA: TGTGCCAGCAGAGCTACAGGGAGAGGGGGCTACACCTTC. As protein: CASRATGRGGYTF.

The chain uses TRBV6-5 and TRBJ1-1; 9 bases line up with TRBD1. Germline values: CDR1 MNHEY, CDR2 SVGAGI. There are 15 residues in the CDR3. J lost 5 bases, V lost 7 bases, and 11 bases had no gene match. CDR3 DNA: TGTGCCAGCACCGAAACAGGGGGCATAGGGACTGAAGCTTTCTTT. It specifies CASTETGGIGTEAFF.

The CDR3 DNA is TGTGCCAGCAGTTTAGCGCGACCCTACGAGCAGTACTTC. Translation: CASSLARPYEQYF. The chain combines TRBV28 with TRBJ2-7; D not resolved. Trimming removed 2 bases from V and 2 bases from J, with 7 bases in between. CDR1 is MDHEN and CDR2 is SYDVKM in the germline V gene. CDR3 length equals 13 residues.

V is TRBV2 and J is TRBJ2-3; D is possibly TRBD1 (5 bases). Trimming left V 2 bases short and J 1 base short, with 10 bases between. The CDR3 loop spans 15 amino acids. Per germline, CDR1 SNHLY and CDR2 FYNNEI. The CDR3 loop is CASSEQGTGTDTQYF. The CDR3 coding sequence is TGTGCCAGCAGTGAACAGGGAACTGGCACAGATACGCAGTATTTT.

V and J are TRBV7-2 and TRBJ2-6; tentative D call: TRBD1 (5 bases). The CDR3 spans 18 residues. Trimming removed 2 bases from V and 0 bases from J, with 14 bases in between. Germline CDR1 and CDR2: SGHTA and FQGNSA. For the CDR3, the DNA is TGTGCCAGCAGCTTAACAGGAAGGTTAATCTCTGGGGCCAACGTCCTGACTTTC. It encodes CASSLTGRLISGANVLTF.

This clone was recorded a few times. The CDR3 reads CASSKVRLEGAHSPLHF. The CDR3 nucleotides read TGTGCCAGCAGCAAAGTGAGACTTGAAGGGGCCCATTCACCCCTCCACTTT. The chain combines TRBV21-1 with TRBJ1-6; the D segment call TRBD1 is taken from the table without a DNA check. TRBV21-1 counts as a pseudogene. This CDR3 spans 17 amino acids.

The rearrangement uses TRBV24-1 and TRBJ2-7; 8 nucleotides match TRBD1. The CDR3 is made up of 13 amino acids. J lost 2 bases, V lost 9 bases, and 5 bases had no gene match. CDR1 and CDR2 (germline): KGHDR, SFDVKD. The CDR3 region has the DNA TGTGCCACCCAAGGACAGGGAACCTACGAGCAGTACTTC. Protein: CATQGQGTYEQYF.

This rearrangement joins TRBV19 to TRBJ1-2, with no clear D. V was cut by 9 bases and J by 2 bases, with 13 bases left in between. The CDR3 spans 13 residues. Germline V gives CDR1 LNHDA, CDR2 SQIVND (reference sequence). As DNA, the CDR3 is TGTGCCAGCGCGGAAACGGTGAACTATGGCTACACCTTC. It translates to CASAETVNYGYTF.

The CDR3 sequence is CASSRVGGASNEQFF. The CDR3 nucleotides are TGTGCCAGCAGCCGAGTGGGGGGGGCGAGCAATGAGCAGTTCTTC. The gene calls are TRBV7-8 and TRBJ2-1, with D tentatively TRBD2 (7 bases). V lost 5 bases to trimming and J lost 6 bases, with 17 bases between them. CDR3 length: 15 amino acids. Germline V gene sequence: CDR1 SGHVS, CDR2 FQNEAQ.

The CDR3 spells CASSVRGPEQFF. The CDR3, as DNA: TGTGCCAGTAGTGTAAGGGGGCCTGAGCAGTTCTTC. This chain connects TRBV19 to TRBJ2-1; 7 bases fit TRBD1. The J segment lost 9 bases and the V segment lost 5 bases, leaving 4 bases of the junction unmatched. CDR1 LNHDA and CDR2 SQIVND come from the germline V gene (reference sequence). This CDR3 is 12 amino acids long.

The chain uses TRBV4-2 and TRBJ2-7, with 8 nucleotides matching TRBD1. This CDR3 is built from 13 residues. The germline V gene encodes CDR1 LGHNA and CDR2 YNFKEQ. The V gene end was trimmed by 3 bases and the J gene end by 2 bases; junction bases not matched to a gene: 0. DNA of the CDR3: TGTGCCAGCAGCCAGGGACAGGCCTACGAGCAGTACTTC. It codes for CASSQGQAYEQYF.

V and J are TRBV7-2 and TRBJ2-5; the match to TRBD2 covers 10 bases. Germline V gives CDR1 SGHTA, CDR2 FQGNSA. The trim removed 7 bases at V and 4 bases at J, leaving 12 bases unmatched. This CDR3 has 16 amino acids. CDR3 in DNA: TGTGCCAGCACCGCTAGCGGGGGCGCCGTGGGAGAGACCCAGTACTTC. Its protein product is CASTASGGAVGETQYF.

This chain joins TRBV28 and TRBJ2-7; weak D call: TRBD1 (6 bases). The CDR3 loop spans 14 amino acids. V was clipped by 6 bases and J by 3 bases, with 15 bases between them. Germline V lookup: CDR1 MDHEN, CDR2 SYDVKM. The CDR3 protein is CASRNRDTIYEQYF. CDR3 nucleotide sequence: TGTGCCAGCAGAAACCGGGACACAATCTACGAGCAGTACTTC. The full variable domain, its missing parts supplied by reference TRBV28 and TRBJ2-7, is DVKVTQSSRYLVKRTGEKVFLECVQDMDHENMFWYRQDPGLGLRLIYFSYDVKMKEKGDIPEGYSVSREKKERFSLILESASTNQTSMYLCASRNRDTIYEQYFGPGTRLTVT.

This clone has just one count. The chain has TRBV4-3 and TRBJ1-2; the D is unclear. Trimming removed 3 bases from V and 1 base from J, with 9 bases in between. The germline V gene encodes CDR1 LGHNA and CDR2 YSLEER. This CDR3 has 14 amino acids. CDR3 residues: CASSQGRSNYGYTF. In DNA, the CDR3 is TGCGCCAGCAGCCAGGGCCGGAGTAACTATGGCTACACCTTC.

The chain is built from TRBV5-1 and TRBJ2-2; no reliable D call. Germline V gene data show CDR1 as SGHRS and CDR2 as YFSETQ. The length of the CDR3 is 15 residues. V lost 5 bases and J lost 3, with 14 bases in between. CDR3 sequence: CASSLGEVHTGELFF. CDR3 DNA: TGCGCCAGCAGTCTCGGTGAGGTTCACACCGGGGAGCTGTTTTTT.

The genes are TRBV2 and TRBJ1-3; D remains ambiguous. There are 13 residues in the CDR3. Trimming shortened V by 4 bases and J by 7 bases, and 11 bases separated the two germline ends. Germline lookup yields CDR1 SNHLY and CDR2 FYNNEI. CDR3 sequence (DNA): TGTGCCAGCAGTGGGCGGGGTAGCAACACCATATATTTT. This translates into CASSGRGSNTIYF.

The chain recombines TRBV9 with TRBJ1-4, with D perhaps TRBD1 (5 bases). The length of the CDR3 is 16 residues. Per the germline V gene, CDR1 is SGDLS and CDR2 is YYNGEE. Trimming cost V 3 bases and J 7 bases, with 19 bases left between them. CDR3 in amino acids: CASSDSLGGLGEKLFF. CDR3 in DNA: TGTGCCAGCAGCGACAGTCTCGGGGGTCTGGGTGAAAAACTGTTTTTT.

The chain is built from TRBV27 and TRBJ2-7, with 7 nucleotides matching TRBD2. Germline V CDR1 and CDR2: MNHEY, SMNVEV (reference sequence). The CDR3 is made up of 15 amino acids. V lost 5 bases and J lost 6; bases outside the gene matches: 13. The CDR3 nucleotides are TGTGCCAGCAGTGCCGGGGGGACGTCGATGGGCGAGCAGTACTTC. It translates to CASSAGGTSMGEQYF.

This chain connects TRBV3-1 (or the pseudogene TRBV3-2) to TRBJ2-3; 8 bases match TRBD2. J was trimmed by 8 bases and V by 5 bases; bases with no gene match: 9. CDR3 size: 14 residues. Germline V gene data show CDR1 as LGHDT and CDR2 as YNNKEL (reference sequence). The CDR3 sequence: CASSEAGGAGTQYF. DNA for the CDR3: TGTGCCAGCAGCGAGGCGGGGGGCGCCGGTACGCAGTATTTT.

The V gene is TRBV7-9, the J gene TRBJ1-5; TRBD1 aligns across 7 bases. Germline loops: CDR1 SEHNR, CDR2 FQNEAQ (reference sequence). The length of the CDR3 is 16 residues. V lost 2 bases to trimming and J lost 5 bases; unmatched junction nucleotides: 9. CDR3 amino acids: CASSLLKGALYQPQHF. CDR3 DNA: TGTGCCAGCAGCTTATTAAAGGGGGCCCTCTATCAGCCCCAGCATTTT.

The J gene is TRBJ1-1, the V gene TRBV4-1; D unclear. This CDR3 contains 13 residues. V lost 2 bases and J 11 bases, leaving 15 bases between the germline ends. Per the germline V gene, CDR1 is MGHRA and CDR2 is YSYEKL. The CDR3 loop is CASSQPGSEVAFF. CDR3 DNA: TGCGCCAGCAGCCAACCCGGGAGCGAGGTCGCTTTCTTT.

CDR3 region: CASSISRPGGSPLHF. CDR3 bases: TGTGCCAGTAGTATTTCTCGGCCCGGAGGTTCACCCCTCCACTTT. The genes are TRBV19 and TRBJ1-6; D remains ambiguous. The germline CDR1 and CDR2 sequences are LNHDA and SQIVND (reference sequence). The CDR3 loop spans 15 amino acids. V was trimmed by 3 bases and J by 9 bases, leaving 15 bases between them.

The chain recombines TRBV29-1 with TRBJ2-2, with 11 bases that match TRBD1. Germline-derived CDR1 and CDR2 are SQVTM and ANQGSEA. V shed 7 bases and J 7 bases; nucleotides not matched to a gene: 2. The CDR3 has 12 residues. In DNA, the CDR3 is TGCAGCGGGGACAGGGGGAGCGGGGAGCTGTTTTTT. Its protein is CSGDRGSGELFF.

The sample holds a few counts of this clone. The rearrangement joins TRBV4-1 to TRBJ2-2, with 7 bases that match TRBD1. With V trimmed by 0 bases and J by 7 bases, 8 bases remained unmatched. The CDR3 consists of 16 residues. From germline, CDR1 is MGHRA and CDR2 YSYEKL. CDR3 coding DNA: TGCGCCAGCAGCCAAGAGAGGGGGCTAGAGTACGGGGAGCTGTTTTTT. This gives the protein CASSQERGLEYGELFF.

CDR3 sequence reads: CSVSSGGAIDEQYF. The CDR3 DNA sequence: TGCAGCGTCTCTAGCGGGGGGGCAATCGACGAGCAGTACTTC. The chain is built from TRBV29-1 and TRBJ2-7, with 12 positions matching TRBD2. Trimming cost V 6 bases and J 5 bases; bases outside gene matches: 8. Per the germline V gene, CDR1 is SQVTM and CDR2 is ANQGSEA. The CDR3 has 14 residues.

The chain uses TRBV9 and TRBJ2-7; TRBD1 matches at 8 bases. The length of the CDR3 is 16 residues. CDR1 SGDLS and CDR2 YYNGEE come from the germline V gene. With V trimmed by 3 bases and J by 6 bases, 14 bases remained unmatched. CDR3 in DNA: TGTGCCAGCAGCGCCAGACAGGGGTCGCGATTTTCCGAGCAGTACTTC. Amino acids: CASSARQGSRFSEQYF.

The chain links TRBV7-2 to TRBJ1-2; D ambiguous. CDR3 length: 13 amino acids. Germline V gene lookup returns CDR1 SGHTA and CDR2 FQGNSA. V gave up 1 base and J gave up 1 base, with 4 bases separating them. For the CDR3, the DNA is TGTGCCAGCAGCTTAGGGGGTAACTATGGCTACACCTTC. Translating gives CASSLGGNYGYTF.

This clone was detected only once. The rearrangement joins TRBV27 to TRBJ1-6, with D possibly matching TRBD1 (6 bases). The germline CDR1 and CDR2 sequences are MNHEY and SMNVEV (reference sequence). V lost 8 bases and J lost 4, with 21 bases in between. The CDR3 contains 17 residues. CDR3 sequence reads: CASRPGTPGRYNSPLHF. As DNA, the CDR3 is TGTGCCAGCCGGCCCGGGACACCCGGAAGATATAATTCACCCCTCCACTTT.

This sequence joins TRBV28 and TRBJ1-6, with 7 bases matching TRBD1. There are 14 residues in the CDR3. Germline CDR1 MDHEN, CDR2 SYDVKM. V shed 2 bases, J shed 8 bases, and the junction held 3 bases outside the gene matches. In DNA form, the CDR3 reads TGTGCCAGCAGTTTAAGACAGGGCTATTCACCCCTCCACTTT. Translating gives CASSLRQGYSPLHF.

This chain uses TRBV5-4 with TRBJ2-5, with 8 bases matching TRBD2. The CDR3 length is 14 residues. V shed 3 bases, J shed 1 base, and the junction held 2 bases outside the gene matches. From germline, CDR1 is SGHNT and CDR2 YYREEE (reference sequence). CDR3 amino acids: CASSSGTSQETQYF. CDR3 bases: TGTGCCAGCAGCTCCGGGACTAGCCAAGAGACCCAGTACTTC.

The chain joins TRBV7-6 to TRBJ2-7; D might be TRBD1 (6 bases). Trimming stripped 5 bases from V and 2 bases from J, with 16 bases between. Germline V gene data show CDR1 as SGHVS and CDR2 as FNYEAQ. The CDR3 length is 15 residues. CDR3 loop: CASSLLQGPTYEQYF. The CDR3, as DNA: TGTGCCAGCAGCCTCCTACAGGGCCCAACCTACGAGCAGTACTTC.

The chain joins TRBV3-1 (or the pseudogene TRBV3-2) to TRBJ1-1; 8 positions agree with TRBD1. J gave up 4 bases and V 7 bases, and 2 bases lay outside the gene matches. Germline V gene lookup returns CDR1 LGHDT and CDR2 YNNKEL (reference sequence). This CDR3 has 12 residues. CDR3 sequence (DNA): TGTGCCAGCAAGACAGGGGCCACTGAAGCTTTCTTT. It translates to CASKTGATEAFF.